The 4 T cell receptor beta chains listed next were all sequenced from one sample in a study of blood T cell repertoires in COVID-19. Produced via immunoSEQ multiplex PCR; TCRdb's table is partial and in-frame only. The sample consists of tens of thousands of clones, approximately 79% of them appearing once. The specimen sequenced was peripheral blood. Receptors originate from an older woman with acute or convalescent COVID-19.

The chain has TRBV12-3 or TRBV12-4 and TRBJ1-1; D perhaps matches TRBD1 (5 bases). The CDR3 runs to 13 residues. V dropped 8 bases and J dropped 3 bases, with 13 bases sitting between them. This CDR3 reads CASRGVWDTEAFF. The DNA of the CDR3 is TGTGCCAGCCGGGGGGTGTGGGACACTGAAGCTTTCTTT.

This sequence joins TRBV7-9 and TRBJ2-5, with 8 nucleotides matching TRBD2. Germline CDR1 SEHNR, CDR2 FQNEAQ (reference sequence). CDR3 length: 16 residues. V lost 4 bases and J lost 0; bases outside the gene matches: 7. CDR3 amino acids: CASSSGVAGYQETQYF. The CDR3 region has the DNA TGTGCCAGCAGCTCTGGGGTAGCGGGGTACCAAGAGACCCAGTACTTC.

The chain combines TRBV6-6 with TRBJ2-3, with D maybe TRBD1 (5 bases). The CDR3 covers 15 residues. V gave up 6 bases and J gave up 2 bases, with 15 bases separating them. CDR1 is MNHNY and CDR2 is SVGAGI in the germline V gene (reference sequence). The CDR3 coding sequence is TGTGCCAGCAGCTCCCAGGACACTTACACAGATACGCAGTATTTT. Protein: CASSSQDTYTDTQYF.

CDR3 nucleotides: TGCGCCAGCAGCCCGTCGGCGGGATTAACCTACGAGCAGTACTTC. Translation: CASSPSAGLTYEQYF. The chain has TRBV5-1 and TRBJ2-7; maybe TRBD2 (6 bases). This CDR3 is built from 15 residues. Looked up from germline, CDR1 is SGHRS and CDR2 is YFSETQ. V lost 4 bases and J 2 bases, leaving 16 bases between the germline ends.